The 4 T cell receptor beta chains presented below share a single source sample, sequenced in a study of blood T cell repertoires in COVID-19. Libraries were prepared by immunoSEQ multiplex PCR; TCRdb keeps only in-frame clonotypes and omits some of them. The table lists approximately 89,000 clones, over 70% of them singletons. The sequenced sample was peripheral blood. The origin of the receptors is a human donor in a cohort sampled during active COVID-19.

The chain employs TRBV14 and TRBJ2-7, with 8 bases matching TRBD2. CDR1 and CDR2 (germline): SGHDN, FVKESK. The CDR3 loop spans 16 amino acids. The ends lost 3 bases at V and 1 base at J; junction bases unmatched: 8. CDR3 sequence (DNA): TGTGCCAGCAGCCAGTCCGGGACTAGAGGTTCCTACGAGCAGTACTTC. Its translation is CASSQSGTRGSYEQYF.

The chain has TRBV19 and TRBJ1-5, with 9 bases matching TRBD1. CDR3 length: 15 amino acids. After removal of 4 bases from V and 10 bases from J, the junction contained 11 bases not matched to a gene. In germline, CDR1 is LNHDA, CDR2 SQIVND (reference sequence). The CDR3 nucleotides read TGTGCCAGTAGTAACCTTCGGGCGACAGGGGGACCCCAGCATTTT. It is translated as CASSNLRATGGPQHF.

This clone showed up just a few times. The rearrangement joins TRBV15 to TRBJ1-1; TRBD1 agrees at 7 bases. This CDR3 contains 13 residues. After removal of 4 bases from V and 5 bases from J, the junction contained 4 bases not matched to a gene. Germline V lookup: CDR1 LNHNV, CDR2 YYDKDF (reference sequence). DNA of the CDR3: TGTGCCACCAGCACTCTACAGGGGACTGAAGCTTTCTTT. The encoded protein is CATSTLQGTEAFF.

This sequence joins TRBV18 and TRBJ1-5; tentatively, D is TRBD1 (6 bases). The CDR3 consists of 14 residues. V was trimmed by 6 bases and J by 7 bases, leaving 16 bases between them. Germline values: CDR1 KGHSH, CDR2 LQKENI. CDR3 in amino acids: CASSQSRDMQPQHF. As DNA, the CDR3 is TGTGCCAGCTCCCAGTCCCGGGACATGCAGCCCCAGCATTTT. The variable domain in full, with the rest retrieved from reference TRBV18 and TRBJ1-5, is NAGVMQNPRHLVRRRGQEARLRCSPMKGHSHVYWYRQLPEEGLKFMVYLQKENIIDESGMPKERFSAEFPKEGPSILRIQQVVRGDSAAYFCASSQSRDMQPQHFGDGTRLSIL.